This record looks at one T cell receptor (beta chain) sequence and its context. This specimen belongs to a study of blood T cell repertoires in COVID-19. This CDR3 has 13 residues. The V gene's germline CDR1 is SQVTM and CDR2 ANQGSEA. With V trimmed by 4 bases and J by 6 bases, 4 bases remained unmatched. Assay: immunoSEQ multiplex PCR; the TCRdb copy retains only in-frame clones and omits some. The repertoire holds 73,000 or so clones, 91% seen once, with less than 15% in the top ten. The TCR comes from a human donor with active COVID-19. The donor label of this sample is uncertain. This rearrangement joins TRBV29-1 to TRBJ1-5, with 9 bases identical to TRBD1. Source material: peripheral blood. The CDR3 here is CSVGTGVGQPQHF. Written as DNA, the CDR3 is TGCAGCGTTGGGACAGGGGTTGGTCAGCCCCAGCATTTT.